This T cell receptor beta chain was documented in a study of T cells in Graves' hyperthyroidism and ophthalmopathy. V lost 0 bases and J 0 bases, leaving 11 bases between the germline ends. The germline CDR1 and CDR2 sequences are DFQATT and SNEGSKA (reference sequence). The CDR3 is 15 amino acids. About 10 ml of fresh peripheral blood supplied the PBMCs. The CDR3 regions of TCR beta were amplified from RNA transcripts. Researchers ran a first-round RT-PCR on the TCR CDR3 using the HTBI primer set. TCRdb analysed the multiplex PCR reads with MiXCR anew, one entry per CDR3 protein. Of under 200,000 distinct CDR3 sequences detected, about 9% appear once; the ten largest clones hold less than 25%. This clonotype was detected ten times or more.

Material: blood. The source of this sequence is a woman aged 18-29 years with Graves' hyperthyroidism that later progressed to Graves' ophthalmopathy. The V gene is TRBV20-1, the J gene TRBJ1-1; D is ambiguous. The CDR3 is CSARDNGVMNTEAFF. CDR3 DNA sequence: TGCAGTGCTAGAGACAATGGGGTCATGAACACTGAAGCTTTCTTT.